The 23 T cell receptor beta chains in this list originate from one sample, sequenced in a study of OX40 agonist ivuxolimab in advanced cancers. Sequenced by immunoSEQ multiplex PCR; TCRdb stores in-frame clones only, minus some. The top ten hold under 0.9% of the sample, which has 73,000 or so clones, almost 90% seen once. The source was CD4+ or CD8+ T cells sorted from blood, collected in a trial of the OX40 agonist ivuxolimab. Receptors originate from an adult with an advanced solid tumor such as melanoma, head and neck, liver or kidney cancer.

J is TRBJ1-6 and V is TRBV6-5, with D perhaps TRBD1 (5 bases). The length of the CDR3 is 13 residues. Germline values: CDR1 MNHEY, CDR2 SVGAGI. V was pared by 0 bases and J by 8 bases, with 5 bases between. CDR3 sequence reads: CASSYSGDSPLHF. The CDR3 DNA follows: TGTGCCAGCAGTTACTCAGGGGATTCACCCCTCCACTTT.

The rearrangement links TRBV6-6 to TRBJ2-3; D is uncertain. CDR3 length equals 11 residues. V was trimmed by 2 bases and J by 6 bases, leaving 3 bases between them. Germline CDR1 and CDR2: MNHNY and SVGAGI (reference sequence). CDR3 nucleotide sequence: TGTGCCAGCAGTTACGGGGATACGCAGTATTTT. Protein: CASSYGDTQYF.

The gene calls are TRBV19 and TRBJ2-5; D uncertain. The CDR3 is 13 residues long. Between the trimmed V and J ends, which lost 7 bases and 5 bases, there was a span of 14 bases. From germline, CDR1 is LNHDA and CDR2 SQIVND (reference sequence). CDR3 nucleotide sequence: TGTGCCAGTACCCCCCCCGCCGGGGAGACCCAGTACTTC. Protein product: CASTPPAGETQYF.

In its sample, this clone was seen a few times. The chain combines TRBV30 with TRBJ1-6; D not resolved. This CDR3 spans 12 amino acids. Per the germline V gene, CDR1 is GTSNPN and CDR2 is SVGIG (reference sequence). The V gene lost 3 bases and the J gene lost 14 bases, with 14 bases spanning the gap. The CDR3 DNA reads TGTGCCTGGAGAGGCTCCACCCGCACCCTCCACTTT. It is translated as CAWRGSTRTLHF.

The rearrangement links TRBV6-5 to TRBJ1-4, with D perhaps TRBD1 (5 bases). CDR3 size: 14 residues. V lost 6 bases to trimming and J lost 8 bases, with 16 bases between them. The germline V gene has CDR1 MNHEY and CDR2 SVGAGI. In DNA, the CDR3 is TGTGCCAGCAGCCTCGGTAGAAGGGGAGAAAAACTGTTTTTT. It is translated as CASSLGRRGEKLFF.

The V gene is TRBV5-6, the J gene TRBJ1-4; a possible D gene is TRBD1 (6 bases). CDR1 is SGHDT and CDR2 is YYEEEE in the germline V gene. The CDR3 extends over 14 amino acids. V dropped 4 bases and J dropped 4 bases, with 11 bases sitting between them. The CDR3 reads CASSPDRSNEKLFF. In nucleotides, the CDR3 is TGTGCCAGCAGCCCTGACAGGAGTAATGAAAAACTGTTTTTT.

V usage is TRBV9 and J usage is TRBJ1-4, with unresolved D. The CDR3 is 16 amino acids. CDR1 is SGDLS and CDR2 is YYNGEE in the germline V gene. Trimming removed 4 bases from V and 1 base from J, with 14 bases in between. DNA of the CDR3: TGTGCCAGCAGCACCGGACGGAGCGGAACTAATGAAAAACTGTTTTTT. Its protein product is CASSTGRSGTNEKLFF.

The J gene is TRBJ1-5, the V gene TRBV6-5, with D possibly TRBD1 on 5 matching bases. Looked up from germline, CDR1 is MNHEY and CDR2 is SVGAGI. The CDR3 is 13 residues long. The CDR3 region has the DNA TGTGCATCTCGTAGGGGAGGCAATCAGCCCCAGCATTTT. It encodes CASRRGGNQPQHF.

The CDR3 DNA sequence: TGTGCCAGCAGTTTGGATCTCAGCCGATTGAACACTGAAGCTTTCTTT. Translating it yields CASSLDLSRLNTEAFF. The chain recombines TRBV6-5 with TRBJ1-1; D not certain. The V and J ends lost 4 bases and 0 bases respectively, with 15 bases between them. This CDR3 comprises 16 residues. Per the germline V gene, CDR1 is MNHEY and CDR2 is SVGAGI.

The chain employs TRBV11-2 and TRBJ2-7; D gene ambiguous. CDR3 size: 11 residues. Trimming took off 6 bases at V and 2 bases at J, with 5 bases between the two ends. Looked up from germline, CDR1 is SGHAT and CDR2 is FQNNGV. This chain's CDR3 is CASRQAYEQYF. CDR3 sequence (DNA): TGTGCCAGCAGGCAAGCCTACGAGCAGTACTTC.

In this sample, this clone turned up a few times. In nucleotides, the CDR3 is TGTGCCAGCGAGAGGGTGGGCACTGAAGCTTTCTTT. This codes for CASERVGTEAFF. The chain recombines TRBV7-9 with TRBJ1-1; D remains unclear. Trimming took 8 bases from V and 4 from J, leaving 11 bases between them. CDR1 is SEHNR and CDR2 is FQNEAQ in the germline V gene (reference sequence). CDR3 length equals 12 residues.

The genes are TRBV9 and TRBJ2-5; D is possibly TRBD1 (5 bases). Trimming left V 6 bases short and J 2 bases short, with 17 bases between. There are 15 residues in the CDR3. The germline CDR1 and CDR2 sequences are SGDLS and YYNGEE. The CDR3 bases are TGTGCCAGCACCCCCGGGCGGCGGACACAAGAGACCCAGTACTTC. Its protein is CASTPGRRTQETQYF.

This chain connects TRBV6-1 to TRBJ2-7; 9 bases are shared with TRBD1. This CDR3 has 13 amino acids. From germline, CDR1 is MNHNS and CDR2 SASEGT. V trimming: 7 bases; J trimming: 4 bases; junction bases outside the gene matches: 5. For the CDR3, the DNA is TGTGCCAGCAACGGACAGGGGCGGTACGAGCAGTACTTC. This encodes CASNGQGRYEQYF.

The V call is TRBV18, the J call TRBJ1-1; D gene ambiguous. The V gene lost 3 bases and the J gene lost 11 bases, with 13 bases spanning the gap. The germline V gene has CDR1 KGHSH and CDR2 LQKENI. The CDR3 covers 12 residues. CDR3 sequence: CASSPGGEEAFF. The CDR3 DNA reads as TGTGCCAGCTCACCTGGCGGGGAGGAGGCTTTCTTT.

V is TRBV6-5 and J is TRBJ1-5; D might be TRBD1 (5 bases). Germline CDR1 is MNHEY and CDR2 is SVGAGI. Trimming shortened V by 6 bases and J by 0 bases, and 12 bases separated the two germline ends. The CDR3 runs 15 residues. The CDR3 nucleotides are TGTGCCAGCAGGCAGGGTTGGAATAGCAATCAGCCCCAGCATTTT. It specifies CASRQGWNSNQPQHF.

The rearrangement joins TRBV30 to TRBJ1-3, with 8 bases aligning to TRBD1. The germline V gene encodes CDR1 GTSNPN and CDR2 SVGIG (reference sequence). The CDR3 spans 16 residues. J lost 2 bases, V lost 0 bases, and 6 bases had no gene match. CDR3 bases: TGTGCCTGGAGTGTACGACCAGGGGGCACTGGAAACACCATATATTTT. Residues: CAWSVRPGGTGNTIYF.

V usage is TRBV2 and J usage is TRBJ2-1; the D gene is possibly TRBD2 (7 bases). Germline values: CDR1 SNHLY, CDR2 FYNNEI. CDR3 length: 15 residues. The V end was cut by 8 bases, the J end by 9 bases, with 23 bases between. For the CDR3, the DNA is TGTGCCAGCGGCCTGAGGGGGGGGCTCAGTCGTGAGCAGTTCTTC. Translating gives CASGLRGGLSREQFF.

The J gene is TRBJ2-3, the V gene TRBV6-5, with 9 bases that match TRBD2. The junction had 3 bases not matched to a gene; V was cut back by 4 bases and J by 4 bases. Looked up from germline, CDR1 is MNHEY and CDR2 is SVGAGI. This CDR3 comprises 14 residues. The chain's CDR3 is CASSFSGSADTQYF. The CDR3 region has the DNA TGTGCCAGCAGTTTTAGCGGGAGCGCAGATACGCAGTATTTT.

The chain couples TRBV7-6 to TRBJ1-5, with TRBD1 as a possible D gene (5 bases). From germline, CDR1 is SGHVS and CDR2 FNYEAQ. Trimming removed 5 bases from V and 5 bases from J, with 16 bases in between. This CDR3 is built from 15 residues. The CDR3 region has the DNA TGTGCCAGCAGCGCGACCCAGGTGGGGGATCAGCCCCAGCATTTT. As protein: CASSATQVGDQPQHF.

V gene TRBV6-1 combines with J gene TRBJ2-2; 7 bases line up with TRBD2. The CDR3 runs to 14 residues. Germline CDR1 MNHNS, CDR2 SASEGT. The trim removed 7 bases at V and 8 bases at J, leaving 10 bases unmatched. For the CDR3, the DNA is TGTGCCAGCATAACGAGCTCCGGGAGGGGGGAGCTGTTTTTT. This encodes CASITSSGRGELFF.

The chain employs TRBV18 and TRBJ1-5; the D gene is possibly TRBD1 (5 bases). This CDR3 comprises 15 residues. Germline loops: CDR1 KGHSH, CDR2 LQKENI. V was cut by 3 bases and J by 6 bases, with 15 bases left in between. This chain's CDR3 is CASSPPIGDGQPQHF. The CDR3 DNA follows: TGTGCCAGCTCACCGCCTATCGGGGACGGTCAGCCCCAGCATTTT. Together with reference TRBV18 and TRBJ1-5, the CDR3 gives the full variable domain: NAGVMQNPRHLVRRRGQEARLRCSPMKGHSHVYWYRQLPEEGLKFMVYLQKENIIDESGMPKERFSAEFPKEGPSILRIQQVVRGDSAAYFCASSPPIGDGQPQHFGDGTRLSIL.

This clone was recorded only once. The V call is TRBV7-9, the J call TRBJ2-7, with D possibly matching TRBD2 (5 bases). This CDR3 is 14 amino acids long. V was cut by 1 base and J by 1 base, with 8 bases left in between. CDR1 and CDR2 from the germline V gene are SEHNR and FQNEAQ (reference sequence). CDR3 coding DNA: TGTGCCAGCAGCTTAGACGGGGTTTCCTACGAGCAGTACTTC. Translation: CASSLDGVSYEQYF.

V and J are TRBV28 and TRBJ1-2; weak D call: TRBD1 (5 bases). This CDR3 is 14 amino acids long. Germline V gives CDR1 MDHEN, CDR2 SYDVKM. V was trimmed by 7 bases and J by 3 bases, leaving 15 bases between them. In DNA, the CDR3 is TGTGCCAGCAAAGGGGCCGCCGGTTACTATGGCTACACCTTC. Residues: CASKGAAGYYGYTF.